A selection of T cell receptor beta chains follows, all from one sample in a study of regulatory T cells in long-lasting Graves disease. TCRdb ran MiXCR on the multiplex PCR reads and lists one entry per CDR3 protein. The sample has some 430,000 distinct CDR3 sequences; roughly 21% are singletons. This specimen consisted of peripheral blood mononuclear cells (PBMCs), obtained when the disease was refractory, from a patient treated with antithyroid drugs. These TCRs come from a female donor with Graves disease. CDR3s include the opening cysteine and the closing phenylalanine or tryptophan. Each record gives: V gene, J gene, clone size, D gene, CDR3 protein, CDR3 DNA. A D gene is named only where the DNA matches it firmly. Not all rows give a size; the values are once, few, many and, for expanded clones, a class.

>TRBV4-1|TRBJ1-2|-|-
CASNSYTGVNYGYTF
TGCGCCAGCAACTCGTACACAGGAGTTAACTATGGCTACACCTTC
>TRBV30|TRBJ2-7|few|-
CAANIPYRFYEQYF
TGTGCCGCAAATATCCCCTACAGATTCTACGAGCAGTACTTC
>TRBV27|TRBJ1-2|many|-
CASSLSSSYGYTF
TGTGCCAGCAGTTTATCGTCCAGCTATGGCTACACCTTC
>TRBV7-9|TRBJ2-7|few|TRBD1
CASSSTSGGVDYEQYF
TGTGCCAGCAGCTCAACTTCAGGGGGCGTTGACTACGAGCAGTACTTC
>TRBV28|TRBJ1-1|many|TRBD1
CASSSGQVKSEAFF
TGTGCCAGCAGTTCGGGACAGGTTAAGAGTGAAGCTTTCTTT
>TRBV12-3/TRBV12-4|TRBJ1-1|many|-
CASSPQGTEAFF
TGTGCCAGCAGCCCCCAGGGCACTGAAGCTTTCTTT
>TRBV5-1|TRBJ2-7|few|-
CASSSSYEQSF
TGCGCCAGCAGCTCTTCCTACGAGCAGTCCTTC
>TRBV19|TRBJ2-5|many|TRBD1
CASSTGTGRGETQYF
TGTGCCAGTAGTACCGGGACAGGGAGAGGAGAGACCCAGTACTTC
>TRBV28|TRBJ1-2|many|TRBD1
CASSSADRGYTF
TGTGCCAGCAGTTCTGCGGACAGGGGCTACACCTTC
>TRBV5-1|TRBJ2-3|-|TRBD1
CASSLDRGGADTQYF
TGCGCCAGCAGCTTGGACAGGGGTGGGGCAGATACGCAGTATTTT
>TRBV6-1|TRBJ1-2|many|-
CASTNGGQIYGYTF
TGTGCCAGCACAAACGGGGGACAAATCTATGGCTACACCTTC
>TRBV20-1|TRBJ1-1|-|-
CSARDPGTEAFF
TGCAGTGCTAGAGATCCCGGCACTGAAGCTTTCTTT
>TRBV19|TRBJ2-7|many|TRBD1
CASSPSTGGSYEQYF
TGTGCCAGCAGTCCATCGACAGGGGGCTCCTACGAGCAGTACTTC
>TRBV2|TRBJ1-1|-|-
CASSVSGASAFF
TGTGCCAGCAGTGTGTCAGGGGCATCGGCTTTCTTT
>TRBV2|TRBJ1-5|many|-
CASCRDRNQPQHF
TGTGCCAGCTGCAGGGATCGCAATCAGCCCCAGCATTTT
>TRBV2|TRBJ2-1|-|-
CASSVNQGSYNEQFF
TGTGCCAGCAGTGTTAATCAGGGCTCCTACAATGAGCAGTTCTTC
>TRBV13|TRBJ2-7|many|-
CASSFTGREQYF
TGTGCCAGCAGCTTTACAGGGAGGGAGCAGTACTTC
>TRBV5-1|TRBJ2-1|-|-
CASRADHNEQFF
TGCGCCAGCAGGGCAGACCACAATGAGCAGTTCTTC
>TRBV29-1|TRBJ1-2|-|-
CSVDRDGYTF
TGCAGCGTTGATCGGGACGGCTACACCTTC
>TRBV28|TRBJ2-1|-|TRBD2
CASSLSRGSLEQFF
TGTGCCAGCAGTTTATCTCGCGGGAGTTTAGAGCAGTTCTTC
>TRBV4-1|TRBJ1-2|-|TRBD1
CASSQDPTGIYGYTF
TGCGCCAGCAGCCAAGACCCGACAGGGATCTATGGCTACACCTTC
>TRBV6-2/TRBV6-3|TRBJ1-1|-|-
CASSYSSVNTEAFF
TGTGCCAGCAGTTACTCAAGCGTGAACACTGAAGCTTTCTTT
>TRBV15|TRBJ2-5|many|-
CATSRVGIYQETQYF
TGTGCCACCAGCAGAGTTGGGATCTATCAAGAGACCCAGTACTTC
>TRBV12-3/TRBV12-4|TRBJ2-1|many|TRBD1
CASRAGTGGPNEQFF
TGTGCCAGCAGAGCCGGGACAGGGGGTCCCAATGAGCAGTTCTTC
>TRBV28|TRBJ1-5|many|-
CASSLREAYSPNQPQHF
TGTGCCAGCAGTTTACGGGAGGCTTACTCCCCCAATCAGCCCCAGCATTTT
>TRBV12-3/TRBV12-4|TRBJ1-2|many|-
CASSIRDIRLGYTF
TGTGCCAGCAGCATCCGGGACATCCGACTTGGCTACACCTTC
>TRBV28|TRBJ2-5|many|-
CASRAGANQETQYF
TGTGCCAGCAGGGCGGGGGCGAACCAAGAGACCCAGTACTTC
>TRBV5-1|TRBJ2-3|-|TRBD2
CASSLRLAGENRHF
TGCGCCAGCAGCTTGCGACTAGCGGGAGAAAACCGCCATTTT
>TRBV4-1|TRBJ1-4|-|-
CASSQGAGLGEKLFF
TGCGCCAGCAGCCAAGGGGCGGGTCTTGGAGAAAAACTGTTTTTT
>TRBV5-1|TRBJ1-1|-|TRBD1
CASSPGQGLPNTEAFF
TGCGCCAGCAGCCCCGGACAGGGACTCCCGAACACTGAAGCTTTCTTT
>TRBV4-1|TRBJ1-2|-|-
CASSRDTTNYGYTF
TGCGCCAGCAGTCGTGACACAACCAACTATGGCTACACCTTC
>TRBV28|TRBJ2-1|few|TRBD2
CASTLAGPYNEQFF
TGTGCCAGCACCCTAGCGGGACCCTACAATGAGCAGTTCTTC
>TRBV12-3/TRBV12-4|TRBJ2-7|few|-
CASSLKAGSIYEQYF
TGTGCCAGCAGTTTAAAGGCAGGGTCTATCTACGAGCAGTACTTC
>TRBV5-1|TRBJ1-6|-|TRBD1
CASSLGQGFGSPLHF
TGCGCCAGCAGCTTGGGACAGGGGTTTGGTTCACCCCTCCACTTT
>TRBV9|TRBJ1-2|-|-
CASSGSTESLYGYTF
TGTGCCAGCAGCGGTTCGACGGAAAGTCTCTATGGCTACACCTTC
>TRBV19|TRBJ2-4|few|TRBD1
CASSIGGQGLAKNIQYF
TGTGCCAGTAGTATTGGGGGACAGGGGTTAGCCAAAAACATTCAGTACTTC
>TRBV7-3|TRBJ1-5|few|-
CASSLGSGGGGNQPQHF
TGTGCCAGCAGCTTAGGGTCCGGGGGCGGAGGAAATCAGCCCCAGCATTTT
>TRBV5-6|TRBJ1-1|-|-
CASLGQDTEAFF
TGTGCCAGCTTGGGGCAGGACACTGAAGCTTTCTTT
>TRBV30|TRBJ1-4|-|-
CAWSLAGWTNEKLFF
TGTGCCTGGAGCCTCGCTGGGTGGACTAATGAAAAACTGTTTTTT
>TRBV7-8|TRBJ2-6|many|-
CASIKQRMGGANVLTF
TGTGCCAGCATAAAGCAGCGTATGGGTGGGGCCAACGTCCTGACTTTC
>TRBV6-5|TRBJ2-7|many|-
CASSYGTASYEQYF
TGTGCCAGCAGTTACGGGACGGCTTCCTACGAGCAGTACTTC
>TRBV4-2|TRBJ1-5|few|-
CASSQDIHQPQHF
TGTGCCAGCAGCCAAGATATACACCAGCCCCAGCATTTT
>TRBV7-8|TRBJ2-7|many|-
CASSLRLGTSYEQYF
TGTGCCAGCAGCTTAAGGTTGGGCACCTCCTACGAGCAGTACTTC
>TRBV28|TRBJ2-7|many|TRBD1
CASSRRQGAKHEQYF
TGTGCCAGCAGCAGAAGACAGGGGGCGAAACACGAGCAGTACTTC
>TRBV6-1|TRBJ1-4|many|TRBD1
CASSRSGTGATNEKLFF
TGTGCCAGCAGTCGATCCGGGACAGGAGCAACTAATGAAAAACTGTTTTTT
>TRBV2|TRBJ1-5|many|-
CASSGSRNQPQHF
TGTGCCAGCAGCGGGAGTAGGAATCAGCCCCAGCATTTT
>TRBV6-2/TRBV6-3|TRBJ2-7|-|-
CASSYDSANEQYF
TGTGCCAGCAGTTACGACAGCGCTAACGAGCAGTACTTC
>TRBV27|TRBJ1-1|-|-
CASNLSGRLNTEAFF
TGTGCCAGCAATTTATCGGGACGGCTGAACACTGAAGCTTTCTTT